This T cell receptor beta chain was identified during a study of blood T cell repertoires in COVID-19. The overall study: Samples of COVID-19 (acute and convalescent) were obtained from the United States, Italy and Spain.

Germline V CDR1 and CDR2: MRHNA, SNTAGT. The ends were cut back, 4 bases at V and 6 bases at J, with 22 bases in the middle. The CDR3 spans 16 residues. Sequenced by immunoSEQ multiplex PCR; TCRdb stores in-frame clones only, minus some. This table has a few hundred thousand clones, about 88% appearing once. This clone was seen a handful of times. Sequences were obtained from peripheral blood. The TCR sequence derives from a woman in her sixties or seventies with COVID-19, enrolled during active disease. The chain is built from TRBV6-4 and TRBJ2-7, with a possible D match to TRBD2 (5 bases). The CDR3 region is CASSAPIARKGSEQYF. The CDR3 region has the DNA TGTGCCAGCAGTGCCCCTATAGCGCGCAAAGGGTCCGAGCAGTACTTC.